Listed here is a single T cell receptor beta chain. This clone was seen a few times. Its antigen is not yet known. Base qualities are not at hand, and no much larger clone is one base apart. The data originate from a study of cytomegalovirus exposure and HLA in healthy donors (dated by TCRdb to 2015 to 2018). Describing the broader study: In an earlier analysis of some 610 of the donors, 250 to 300 Gb of sequence data and about 110 million unique TCR beta sequences from 150 million to 200 million T cells were reported. Along with the approximately 650-subject first cohort, a separate validation cohort of some 130 different subjects was used. The number of typed donors differed by locus: about 620-640 for A, B, C, DRB1 and DQB1; roughly 510 for DQA1; fewer than 610 for DPA1; and roughly 490 for DPB1. All discovery cohort repertoires had been generated on a single sequencing platform. Alongside the repertoire data, information on donor age, sex, ethnicity and CMV serostatus was compiled. About five DR-DQ haplotypes were treated as single units for association and clustering because of strong linkage in the cohort. The aim of the study was to test whether cataloging public T cell receptors could identify signatures of past pathogen exposure. Among roughly 400 genotyped donors of the cohort, an average of roughly 230,000 unique TCR beta nucleotide sequences was sequenced per donor, of which approximately 19% were non-productive. An earlier analysis of some 500 of the donors used high-throughput TCR beta sequencing to judge whether each TCR beta V gene segment behaved as functional or pseudogenic. The T cell repertoires of 666 subjects were profiled by immunosequencing and related to cytomegalovirus serostatus. In a later analysis, previously published TCR beta repertoires from 666 donors were re-analyzed and high-resolution HLA genotyping was added so that TCR occurrence patterns could be studied. Roughly 300 gigabases of sequencing data and 70 million to 95 million unique TCR sequences made up an early release that covered about 640 HLA-typed donors. To predict cytomegalovirus infection status, the study combined high-throughput TCR immunosequencing, statistical association of individual TCRs with disease status, and machine learning. Rather than using new phenotypic data, the later analysis identified candidate immune exposures from TCR beta sequences and from how often those sequences occurred across donors. The genetic ancestry cluster associated with self-reported Caucasian donors included over 80% of the 398 genotyped donors. In a later genetic analysis, genome-wide SNP genotypes for about 55% of the roughly 700 donors were used, and that subset was treated as a discovery cohort. Both class I and class II loci were covered by HLA typing, at four-digit resolution.

The cohort comprised some 680 healthy bone marrow donors. At the time of sampling, every cohort member was nominally healthy, though immune exposures that went unrecorded were likely present. The donor tested CMV seropositive and was one of the 289 seropositive cohort members. Every donor gave a peripheral blood sample, and the peripheral blood mononuclear cells from that sample were used for TCR beta sequencing. Genomic DNA extraction from the blood cell samples was performed with the Qiagen DNeasy Blood Extraction Kit. Preparation of the library involved the immunoSEQ multiplex PCR assay. For the multiplex PCR, a mixture combining 60 forward primers for TCR Vbeta segments and 13 reverse primers for TCR Jbeta segments was used. Amplification of the CDR3 region of rearranged TCR beta genes was performed with a multiplex PCR assay on genomic DNA. Amplified TCR beta libraries were sequenced as 87-base-pair reads on the Illumina HiSeq System. The authors processed their data as follows. Across the roughly 700 repertoires, a later analysis counted approximately 75 million unique TCR beta chains, approximately 12 million of which were shared by at least two donors. Raw reads were error-corrected and collapsed into unique sequences with a nearest-neighbor algorithm that merged closely related sequences to remove PCR and sequencing errors. To assign V, D and J gene segments, CDR3 sequences were aligned to IMGT reference sequences. For a sequence to be retained, at least a six-nucleotide match to both a V gene segment and a J gene segment was required. A rearrangement counted as productive if the CDR3 had no stop codons and remained in frame with V and J, and every other rearrangement counted as non-productive. Following IMGT convention, CDR3 was defined as the stretch from the second conserved V-encoded cysteine up to the conserved J-encoded phenylalanine. In an earlier analysis of around 540 of the donors, sequences lacking an unambiguous match to a single V gene segment were excluded. In an earlier analysis of almost 600 of the donors, a V segment was called functional when productive rearrangements were above 56.7%, and segregating when the standard deviation between donors exceeded 5%. A statistical classification framework was developed to diagnose cytomegalovirus status using the catalog of TCR beta chain sequences. A later analysis assigned V and J genes by comparing TCR nucleotide sequences with IMGT/GENE-DB human TR gene sequences. The TCRdist pipeline was used in a later analysis to assign CDR3 sequences and most-parsimonious VDJ recombination scenarios. A later analysis defined each TCR beta chain by its CDR3 amino acid sequence plus V-gene family, and excluded reads lacking a unique V-gene family. A later analysis removed over 500 highly shared, low-generation-probability nucleotide sequences to deal with suspected cross-contamination and a sequencing artifact. A later analysis calculated a clonal expansion index for each public chain from normalized within-repertoire ranks of inferred template counts. Generation probabilities in a later analysis came from a VDJ recombination model fitted to out-of-frame rearrangements, and those results were checked against IGoR. A later analysis scored TCR-TCR, TCR-HLA and TCR-CMV co-occurrence with hypergeometric tests, applying a repertoire-size bias correction to TCR pairs. In a later analysis, false discovery rates were estimated by permuting HLA or CMV assignments 20 times. In a later analysis, co-occurring TCRs were grouped with DBSCAN, and TCRdist sequence similarity was added when clustering was performed within HLA-allele-positive subsets. For co-occurrence clustering, repertoires with fewer than 30,000 or more than 120,000 public chains were excluded, along with 5 or 6 repertoires with anomalous nucleotide sharing. Here the immuneACCESS table is served through TCRdb, limited to in-frame sequences with V and J called. Missing clones are a known gap in these copies; in checked studies unresolved V genes cover under half, and the rest lacks a known reason. For V, J and clone size, that table is used; D and trimming come from the DNA. This sample is represented by about 200,000 clones; about 12% of them were singletons. The ten largest account for 7.8% of the sample.

CDR1 SGHRS and CDR2 YFSETQ were looked up in the germline V gene. V drops 2 bases and J drops 0 bases, leaving 11 bases in between. Inclusive of the bounding cysteine and phenylalanine, the CDR3 is 15 residues long. The only DNA kept is the CDR3, 45 bases in frame from the first base. Broader findings and caveats from the paper: In the study, 150 to 200 TCR beta chains were listed as associated with cytomegalovirus. Because counts were too low, around 18 rarely observed V segments, including chromosome 9 orphons, were left out of the earlier analysis of 500 to 650 of the donors. The sequencing pipeline was judged likely to have produced a cluster of highly shared sequence variants as a technical artifact. Only TCR beta chains were sequenced in this cohort, and the absence of alpha or paired-chain data limited detectable features. Presence/absence analyses assumed roughly uniform sequencing depth across donors, an assumption that may not hold. An association between a missense DCLRE1C variant and V-gene and J-gene trimming of TCR beta chains was found in a later genetic analysis and replicated in an independent cohort. According to the authors, the approach could potentially be generalized to other disease states and immunological phenotypes. For the cohort, immune exposure information was limited to CMV serostatus. Across donors, most TCR sequences were observed very rarely, whereas some public TCRs were present in many individuals. A further reported finding was that TCR beta sequences accurately predicted the HLA-A and HLA-B alleles for most subjects in the first cohort. In an earlier analysis of under 600 of the donors, most TCR beta V segments were observed in productive rearrangements about 90% or about 30% of the time, broadly matching IMGT annotations. Because HLA typing was missing for some donors at each locus, association tests included only the typed subset. A later analysis associated 17,000 or so TCR beta sequences with specific HLA alleles at a false discovery rate of 0.05. Correlated functional status among segregating V segments might be attributable to linkage disequilibrium, but an unknown experimental factor could not be ruled out. In a later analysis, TCR association rates were found to vary across HLA loci, with the most associated TCRs seen for DRB1 alleles and the fewest for HLA-C alleles. Compared with the roughly 700-donor mean, donors in an Asian-associated ancestry cluster had fewer N-insertions in productive TCRs, according to a later genetic analysis. A later analysis found that HLA-associated TCR beta chains were more clonally expanded and had lower generation probabilities than equally common non-associated chains. In vitro tests confirmed that a few of the cytomegalovirus-associated TCR beta chains recognize cytomegalovirus antigens. In a later analysis, most CMV-associated TCR beta chains were found to appear HLA-restricted, with HLA associations seemingly driven largely by CMV exposure. The 87-base-pair reads could not distinguish some IMGT-functional V segments, including TRBV6-2 and TRBV6-3, so those segments were excluded. Several of the top co-occurrence clusters appeared to be linked to parvovirus B19, influenza, CMV and Epstein-Barr virus, according to a later analysis. In both the original and validation cohorts, the classifier was reported to diagnose cytomegalovirus status with high specificity and sensitivity. When HLA alleles, especially DR and DQ, strongly co-occurred, attributing TCR associations to individual alleles was difficult.

The chain employs TRBV5-1 and TRBJ1-1, with the D gene not confidently named. The sequence came from a man aged 50 to 60 in good health and CMV-seropositive. Sample: PBMCs. At the DNA level, the sequence is TGCGCCAGCAGCTTAGAGGGTGAGGTGAACACTGAAGCTTTCTTT. This yields the protein CASSLEGEVNTEAFF.